This T cell receptor beta chain is from a study of monozygotic twins with cystic fibrosis. Overall study context: Library input was 2.5 to 3.5 micrograms of fragmented DNA, with approximately 15 PCR cycles.

Assay: immunoSEQ multiplex PCR; the TCRdb copy retains only in-frame clones and omits some. Altogether 30,000 or so clones are present, just over 95% being singletons, with the ten largest covering about 0.17%. This clone appeared once. Antigen unknown. General observations from the study: In 13 of 16 pairs, V gene usage was closest to the co-twin's. Nucleotide-identical clonotype sharing was significantly higher within monozygotic CF twin pairs than between unrelated CF individuals.

This CDR3 has 17 amino acids. V lost 1 base and J lost 6; bases outside the gene matches: 7. Germline CDR1 is GTSNPN and CDR2 is SVGIG (reference sequence). Sample: blood. V gene TRBV30 combines with J gene TRBJ2-3, with TRBD2 matching 16 bases. This clonotype was obtained from a girl aged 2-10 years with cystic fibrosis. CDR3 amino acids: CAWSDPGTSGRVDTQYF. The CDR3 DNA sequence: TGTGCCTGGAGTGACCCCGGGACTAGCGGGAGGGTCGATACGCAGTATTTT.